This note documents a single T cell receptor beta chain sequence. The antigen remains undetermined. This entry belongs to a study of cytomegalovirus exposure and HLA in healthy donors. The study drew the donors from its approximately 110-subject validation cohort, separate from the approximately 700-subject first cohort. Study-wide results and limits: There were fewer than 200 TCR beta chains listed as cytomegalovirus-associated. Researchers reported that a few CMV-associated chains were confirmed in vitro as CMV antigen-specific.

The CDR3 is made up of 13 amino acids. CDR1 is SNHLY, CDR2 FYNNEI, per germline. V shed 7 bases and J shed 4 bases, with 11 bases lying between them. TCRdb's copy holds only in-frame clones and misses some; the assay was immunoSEQ multiplex PCR. The data show fewer than 90,000 clones, approximately 88% seen once. The chain has TRBV2 and TRBJ1-5; a possible D gene is TRBD1 (6 bases). The receptor was isolated from a woman aged 18-35 years in good health and CMV-seropositive. The specimen was PBMCs. CDR3 loop: CASNREWNQPQHF. The CDR3 region has the DNA TGTGCCAGCAACAGGGAGTGGAATCAGCCCCAGCATTTT.